This entry lists 16 T cell receptor beta chains sequenced from one sample in a study of blood T cells in healthy people across ages. Combining a sample-barcoded 5' primer with a J-beta primer mix, a second PCR ran for roughly 6 to 12 cycles. Each CDR3 protein gets one entry after TCRdb re-called the 5' RACE reads with MiXCR. This sample carries about 1.8 million distinct CDR3 sequences, just under 50% of them seen once, and the ten largest clones take around 2.1%. Sequenced material: blood. These receptor sequences come from a woman between 40 and 50 years old in good health.

The chain carries TRBV3-1 and TRBJ2-4; TRBD1 matches 7 bases. Germline V gene data show CDR1 as LGHDT and CDR2 as YNNKEL (reference sequence). The CDR3 spans 20 residues. V dropped 0 bases and J dropped 0; count of bases not matched to a gene: 14. As DNA, the CDR3 is TGTGCCAGCAGCCAAGATGCAGTGACAGGGAGACCTCTAGCCAAAAACATTCAGTACTTC. Protein product: CASSQDAVTGRPLAKNIQYF. Combining the CDR3 with reference TRBV3-1 and TRBJ2-4 gives the whole variable domain DTAVSQTPKYLVTQMGNDKSIKCEQNLGHDTMYWYKQDSKKFLKIMFSYNNKELIINETVPNRFSPKSPDKAHLNLHINSLELGDSAVYFCASSQDAVTGRPLAKNIQYFGAGTRLSVL.

This clonotype has only a few counts. The rearrangement joins TRBV9 to TRBJ2-1; TRBD2 matches at 15 bases. The germline gives CDR1 SGDLS, CDR2 YYNGEE. Trimming removed 6 bases from V and 6 bases from J; junction bases left unmatched: 10. There are 17 residues in the CDR3. The CDR3 DNA reads as TGTGCCAGCAAGACGGGACTAGCGGGGGGCTCCATCAATGAGCAGTTCTTC. Translated: CASKTGLAGGSINEQFF.

V and J are TRBV7-2 and TRBJ1-2; the D is unclear. Germline V gene lookup returns CDR1 SGHTA and CDR2 FQGNSA. This CDR3 spans 11 amino acids. Trimming left V 8 bases short and J 1 base short, with 5 bases between. The CDR3 nucleotides read TGTGCCAGCGGTCGTAACTATGGCTACACCTTC. This translates into CASGRNYGYTF.

The V gene is TRBV9, the J gene TRBJ2-7, with D possibly TRBD2 on 5 matching bases. Trimming removed 4 bases from V and 5 bases from J, with 16 bases in between. Per the germline V gene, CDR1 is SGDLS and CDR2 is YYNGEE. This CDR3 region has 14 residues. The CDR3: CASSYGNVGNEQYF. The CDR3 bases are TGTGCCAGCAGCTATGGTAACGTCGGGAACGAGCAGTACTTC.

This chain links TRBV27 with TRBJ2-3, with TRBD2 identical over 9 bases. Germline V lookup: CDR1 MNHEY, CDR2 SMNVEV (reference sequence). The CDR3 extends over 16 amino acids. With V trimmed by 4 bases and J by 4 bases, 9 bases remained unmatched. The CDR3 DNA follows: TGTGCCAGCAGTTCACCGGCGGGGGGGCTCCCAGATACGCAGTATTTT. Translation gives CASSSPAGGLPDTQYF.

The V gene is TRBV15, the J gene TRBJ1-4; possibly TRBD1 for D (6 bases). The germline CDR1 and CDR2 sequences are LNHNV and YYDKDF (reference sequence). The CDR3 has 15 amino acids. The V end lost 3 bases, the J end lost 4 bases, and 12 bases lay between the germline ends. The CDR3 DNA reads TGTGCCACCAGCAGCATCGGACAGTTTAATGAAAAACTGTTTTTT. This sequence encodes CATSSIGQFNEKLFF.

In this sample, this clonotype turned up a few times. The genes are TRBV7-2 and TRBJ2-3; D may be TRBD1 or TRBD2 (6 bases each). V gave up 1 base and J gave up 6 bases, with 20 bases separating them. This CDR3 contains 17 residues. The V gene's germline CDR1 is SGHTA and CDR2 FQGNSA. The CDR3 region is CASSLGTGGLPVDTQYF. The CDR3 coding sequence is TGTGCCAGCAGCTTAGGGACCGGGGGCCTTCCAGTGGATACGCAGTATTTT.

The gene calls are TRBV25-1 and TRBJ1-1; D call uncertain. V lost 5 bases and J lost 1, with 11 bases in between. The CDR3 consists of 14 residues. Germline CDR1 MGHDK, CDR2 SYGVNS. The CDR3 nucleotides read TGTGCCAGCAGTCGGACCGCTAGGAACACTGAAGCTTTCTTT. Its protein is CASSRTARNTEAFF.

The V gene is TRBV29-1, the J gene TRBJ1-1, with D unresolved. The CDR3 contains 14 residues. V shed 3 bases and J shed 4 bases, with 15 bases lying between them. Germline CDR1 and CDR2: SQVTM and ANQGSEA. The CDR3 sequence is CSVEGSPRGTEAFF. The CDR3, as DNA: TGCAGCGTTGAGGGCAGCCCAAGAGGCACTGAAGCTTTCTTT.

The chain joins TRBV28 to TRBJ1-2, with 9 positions matching TRBD1. J was trimmed by 5 bases and V by 4 bases; bases with no gene match: 11. Germline values: CDR1 MDHEN, CDR2 SYDVKM. This CDR3 spans 16 amino acids. The CDR3 region is CASSSPPGQGRYGYTF. In DNA, the CDR3 is TGTGCCAGCAGTTCGCCACCCGGACAGGGGAGATATGGCTACACCTTC.

Here the CDR3 reads CASSLGGRGHNEQYF. The CDR3 DNA reads TGCGCCAGCAGCCTTGGTGGCAGGGGGCACAATGAGCAGTACTTC. The chain employs TRBV4-3 and TRBJ2-4; TRBD1 matches at 8 bases. The germline V gene has CDR1 LGHNA and CDR2 YSLEER. The ends lost 4 bases at V and 13 bases at J; junction bases unmatched: 15. The CDR3 contains 15 residues.

The chain is built from TRBV3-1 and TRBJ2-7; TRBD1 agrees at 7 bases. After removal of 4 bases from V and 2 bases from J, the junction contained 14 bases not matched to a gene. The CDR3 covers 17 residues. Germline CDR1 and CDR2: LGHDT and YNNKEL (reference sequence). CDR3 coding DNA: TGTGCCAGCAGCCGACAATATGGACAGGTTCGGACCTACGAGCAGTACTTC. Its protein is CASSRQYGQVRTYEQYF.

The genes are TRBV2 and TRBJ1-6; D unresolved. V was pared by 0 bases and J by 5 bases, with 5 bases between. Germline V lookup: CDR1 SNHLY, CDR2 FYNNEI. This CDR3 contains 14 residues. CDR3 sequence: CASSEADHNSPLHF. The CDR3 region has the DNA TGTGCCAGCAGTGAAGCGGACCATAATTCACCCCTCCACTTT. The variable domain in full, completed from reference TRBV2 and TRBJ1-6, reads EPEVTQTPSHQVTQMGQEVILRCVPISNHLYFYWYRQILGQKVEFLVSFYNNEISEKSEIFDDQFSVERPDGSNFTLKIRSTKLEDSAMYFCASSEADHNSPLHFGNGTRLTVT.

This chain uses TRBV29-1 with TRBJ2-6, with D maybe TRBD2 (6 bases). Deletions cut 6 bases from V and 0 bases from J, with 15 bases between. CDR3 size: 16 residues. Germline V CDR1 and CDR2: SQVTM, ANQGSEA. The CDR3 sequence is CSVDGGRGSGANVLTF. CDR3 bases: TGCAGCGTCGACGGGGGACGGGGCTCTGGGGCCAACGTCCTGACTTTC.

The chain is built from TRBV7-9 and TRBJ2-7; D possibly corresponds to TRBD1 (6 bases). Germline lookup yields CDR1 SEHNR and CDR2 FQNEAQ (reference sequence). There are 12 residues in the CDR3. V was pared by 11 bases and J by 10 bases, with 21 bases between. This chain's CDR3 is CACLGQRGTQYF. CDR3 nucleotides: TGTGCCTGCCTCGGACAGCGAGGCACCCAGTACTTC. The variable domain in full, with the rest retrieved from reference TRBV7-9 and TRBJ2-7, is DTGVSQNPRHKITKRGQNVTFRCDPISEHNRLYWYRQTLGQGPEFLTYFQNEAQLEKSRLLSDRFSAERPKGSFSTLEIQRTEQGDSAMYLCACLGQRGTQYFGPGTRLTVT.

This clonotype was observed a few times. The chain employs TRBV7-2 and TRBJ2-7; 7 nucleotides align to TRBD1. There are 13 residues in the CDR3. V shed 3 bases and J 6 bases; nucleotides not matched to a gene: 5. In germline, CDR1 is SGHTA, CDR2 FQGNSA. Here the CDR3 DNA reads TGTGCCAGCAGCTTCCCCCGGGACAGCGAGCAGTACTTC. Its translation is CASSFPRDSEQYF.